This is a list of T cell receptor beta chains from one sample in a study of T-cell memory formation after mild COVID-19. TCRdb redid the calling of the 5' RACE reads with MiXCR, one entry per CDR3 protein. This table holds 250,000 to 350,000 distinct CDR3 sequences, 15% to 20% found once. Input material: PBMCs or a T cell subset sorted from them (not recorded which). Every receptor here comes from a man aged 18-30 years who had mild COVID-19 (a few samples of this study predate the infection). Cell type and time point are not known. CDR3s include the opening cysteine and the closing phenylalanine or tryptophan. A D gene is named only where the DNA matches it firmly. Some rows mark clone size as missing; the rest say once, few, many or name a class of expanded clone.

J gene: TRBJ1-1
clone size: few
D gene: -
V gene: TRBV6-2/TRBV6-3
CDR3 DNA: TGTGCCAGCAGCAGTCACACTGAAGCTTTCTTT
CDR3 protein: CASSSHTEAFF

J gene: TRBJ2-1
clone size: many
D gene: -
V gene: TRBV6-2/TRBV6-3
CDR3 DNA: TGTGCCAGCGACTGGAGGATCGGAGGCAAGCATGAGCAGTTCTTC
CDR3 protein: CASDWRIGGKHEQFF

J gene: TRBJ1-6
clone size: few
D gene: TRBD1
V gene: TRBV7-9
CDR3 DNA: TGTGCCAGCAGCATAACAGGGGAGCGATCACCCCTCCACTTT
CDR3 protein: CASSITGERSPLHF

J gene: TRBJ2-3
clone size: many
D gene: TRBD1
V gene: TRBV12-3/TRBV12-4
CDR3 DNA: TGTGCCAGCAGTCCCTCGACAGGGGTAGGAACAGATACGCAGTATTTT
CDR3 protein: CASSPSTGVGTDTQYF

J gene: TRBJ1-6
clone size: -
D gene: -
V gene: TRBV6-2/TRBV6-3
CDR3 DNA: TGTGCCAGCAGTTACTCGAAATTACAGGACTCCTATAATTCACCCCTCCACTTT
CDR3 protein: CASSYSKLQDSYNSPLHF

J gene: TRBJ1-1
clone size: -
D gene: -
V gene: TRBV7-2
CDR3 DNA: TGTGCCAGCAGCTTTAGGGAGGGGCCAGAAGCTTTCTTT
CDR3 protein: CASSFREGPEAFF

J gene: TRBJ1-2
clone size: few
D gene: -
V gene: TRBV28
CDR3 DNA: TGTGCCAGCAGTTTGCAGGCCGACCTGCTCTACACCTTC
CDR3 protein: CASSLQADLLYTF

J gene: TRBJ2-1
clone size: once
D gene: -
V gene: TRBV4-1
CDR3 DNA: TGCGCCAGCAGCCAAGAGGTCAGGGGGGCTTACAATGAGCAGTTCTTC
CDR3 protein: CASSQEVRGAYNEQFF

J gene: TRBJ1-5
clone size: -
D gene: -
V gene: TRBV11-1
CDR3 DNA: TGTGCCAGCAGCTTAGACCGCGTGGGGCCCCAGCATTTT
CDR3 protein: CASSLDRVGPQHF

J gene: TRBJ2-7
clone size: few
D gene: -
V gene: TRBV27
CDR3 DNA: TGTGCCAGCAGTTTAAGGCAGTCCTACGAGCAGTACTTC
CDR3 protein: CASSLRQSYEQYF

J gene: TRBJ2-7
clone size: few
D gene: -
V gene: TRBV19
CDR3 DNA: TGTGCCAGTAGTATCGGCAACTCCTACGAGCAGTACTTC
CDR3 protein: CASSIGNSYEQYF

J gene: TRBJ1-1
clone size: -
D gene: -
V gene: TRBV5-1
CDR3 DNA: TGCGCCAGCAGTTTACTATTGGGAAAAGAGACTGAAGCTTTCTTT
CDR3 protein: CASSLLLGKETEAFF

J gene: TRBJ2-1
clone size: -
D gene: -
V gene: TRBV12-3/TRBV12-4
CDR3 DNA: TGTGCCAGCAGCTCGTTGAGGGGGGTTGCTGAGCAGTTCTTC
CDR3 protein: CASSSLRGVAEQFF

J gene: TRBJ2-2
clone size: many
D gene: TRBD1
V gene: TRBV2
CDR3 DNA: TGTGCCAGCATCGGACAGGGGGTGGCCGGGGAGCTGTTTTTT
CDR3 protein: CASIGQGVAGELFF